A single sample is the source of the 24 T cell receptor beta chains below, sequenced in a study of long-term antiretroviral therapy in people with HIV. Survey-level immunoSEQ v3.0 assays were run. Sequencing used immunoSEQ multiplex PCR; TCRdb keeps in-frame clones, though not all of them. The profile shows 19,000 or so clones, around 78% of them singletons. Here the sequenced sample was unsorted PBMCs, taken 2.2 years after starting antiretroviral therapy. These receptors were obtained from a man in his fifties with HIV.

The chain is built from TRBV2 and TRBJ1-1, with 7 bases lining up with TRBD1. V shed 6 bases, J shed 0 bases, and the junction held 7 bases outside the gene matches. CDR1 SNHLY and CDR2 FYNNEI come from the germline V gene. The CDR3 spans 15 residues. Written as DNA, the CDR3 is TGTGCCAGCAGCCCAATGGGACAGCTGAACACTGAAGCTTTCTTT. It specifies CASSPMGQLNTEAFF.

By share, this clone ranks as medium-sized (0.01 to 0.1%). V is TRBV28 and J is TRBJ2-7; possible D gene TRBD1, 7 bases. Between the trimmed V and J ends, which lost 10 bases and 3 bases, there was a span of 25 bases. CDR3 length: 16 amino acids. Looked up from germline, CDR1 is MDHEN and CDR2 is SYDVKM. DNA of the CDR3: TGTGCCACCTCCGACCCAACAGGGGAGGTTGGCTACGAGCAGTACTTC. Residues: CATSDPTGEVGYEQYF.

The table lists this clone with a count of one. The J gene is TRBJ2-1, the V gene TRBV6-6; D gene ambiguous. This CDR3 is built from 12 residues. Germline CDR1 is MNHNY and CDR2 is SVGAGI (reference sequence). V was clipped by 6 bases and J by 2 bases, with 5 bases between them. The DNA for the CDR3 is TGTGCCAGCAGCCGCCCCTACAATGAGCAGTTCTTC. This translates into CASSRPYNEQFF.

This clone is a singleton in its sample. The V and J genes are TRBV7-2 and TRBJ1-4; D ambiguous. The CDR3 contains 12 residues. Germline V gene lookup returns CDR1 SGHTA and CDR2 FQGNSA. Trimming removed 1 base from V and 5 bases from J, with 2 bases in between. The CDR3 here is CASSLGNEKLFF. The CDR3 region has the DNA TGTGCCAGCAGCTTAGGGAATGAAAAACTGTTTTTT.

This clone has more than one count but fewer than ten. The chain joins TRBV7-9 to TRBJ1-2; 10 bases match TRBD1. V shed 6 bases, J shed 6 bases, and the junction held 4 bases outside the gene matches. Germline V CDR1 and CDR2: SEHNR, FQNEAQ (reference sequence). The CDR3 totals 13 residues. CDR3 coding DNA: TGTGCCAGCAGACCCGGGACAGGGGATGGCTACACCTTC. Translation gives CASRPGTGDGYTF.

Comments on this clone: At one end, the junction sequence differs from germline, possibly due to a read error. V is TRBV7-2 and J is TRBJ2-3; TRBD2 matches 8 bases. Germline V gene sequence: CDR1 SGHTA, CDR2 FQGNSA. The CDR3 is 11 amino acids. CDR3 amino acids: CASSSIGRAHF. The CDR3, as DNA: TGTGCCAGCAGTTCTATCGGGAGGGCCCATTTT.

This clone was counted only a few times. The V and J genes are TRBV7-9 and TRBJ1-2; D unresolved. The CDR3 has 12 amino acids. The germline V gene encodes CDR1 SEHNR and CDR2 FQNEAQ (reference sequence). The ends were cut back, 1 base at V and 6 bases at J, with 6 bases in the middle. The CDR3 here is CASSLGPNGYTF. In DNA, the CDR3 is TGTGCCAGCAGCTTAGGGCCTAATGGCTACACCTTC.

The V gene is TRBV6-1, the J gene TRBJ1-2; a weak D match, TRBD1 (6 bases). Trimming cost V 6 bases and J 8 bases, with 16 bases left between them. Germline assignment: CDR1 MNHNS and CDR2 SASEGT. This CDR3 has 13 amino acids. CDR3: CASRGRQDEGYTF. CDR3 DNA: TGTGCCAGCAGAGGAAGACAGGACGAAGGCTACACCTTC.

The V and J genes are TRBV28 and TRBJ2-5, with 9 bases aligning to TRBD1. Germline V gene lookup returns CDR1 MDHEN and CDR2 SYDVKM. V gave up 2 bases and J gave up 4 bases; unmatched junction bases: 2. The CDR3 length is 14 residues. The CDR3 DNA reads TGTGCCAGCAGTTTAAACAGGGGGCGAGAGACCCAGTACTTC. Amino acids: CASSLNRGRETQYF.

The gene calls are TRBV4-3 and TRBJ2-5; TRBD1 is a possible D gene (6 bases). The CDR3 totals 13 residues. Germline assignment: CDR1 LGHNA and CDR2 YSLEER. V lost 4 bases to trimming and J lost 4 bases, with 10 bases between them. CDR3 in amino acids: CASSPQGGETQYF. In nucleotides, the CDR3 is TGCGCCAGCAGCCCCCAAGGGGGAGAGACCCAGTACTTC.

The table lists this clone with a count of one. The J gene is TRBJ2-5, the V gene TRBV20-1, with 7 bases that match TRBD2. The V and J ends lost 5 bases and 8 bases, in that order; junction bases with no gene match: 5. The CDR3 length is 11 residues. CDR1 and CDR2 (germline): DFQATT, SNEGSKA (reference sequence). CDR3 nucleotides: TGCAGTGCTGGCGGGAGCCGAACCCAGTACTTC. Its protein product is CSAGGSRTQYF.

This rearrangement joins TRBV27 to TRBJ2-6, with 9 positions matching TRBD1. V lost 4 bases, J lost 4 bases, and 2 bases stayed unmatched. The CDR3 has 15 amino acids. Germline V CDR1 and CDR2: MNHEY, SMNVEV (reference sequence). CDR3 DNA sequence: TGTGCCAGCAGTTGGACAGGGGTCGGGGCCAACGTCCTGACTTTC. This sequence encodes CASSWTGVGANVLTF.

The CDR3: CASSLTGGEEKLFF. The CDR3 DNA reads TGTGCCAGCAGCCTGACAGGGGGAGAGGAAAAACTGTTTTTT. V gene TRBV28 combines with J gene TRBJ1-4; 9 bases match TRBD1. The J segment lost 8 bases and the V segment lost 6 bases, leaving 7 bases of the junction unmatched. Germline assignment: CDR1 MDHEN and CDR2 SYDVKM. The CDR3 runs to 14 residues.

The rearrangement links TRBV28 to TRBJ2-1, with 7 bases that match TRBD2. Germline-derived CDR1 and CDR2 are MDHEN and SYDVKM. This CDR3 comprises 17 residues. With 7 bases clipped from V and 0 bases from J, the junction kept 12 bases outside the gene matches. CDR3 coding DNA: TGTGCCAGCACCCCCGGGGGGACTCCTAGCTCCTACAATGAGCAGTTCTTC. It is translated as CASTPGGTPSSYNEQFF.

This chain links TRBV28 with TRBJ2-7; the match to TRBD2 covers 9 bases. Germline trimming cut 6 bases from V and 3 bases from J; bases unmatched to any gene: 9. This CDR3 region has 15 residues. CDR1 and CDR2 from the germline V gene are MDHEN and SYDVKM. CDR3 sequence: CASSSPGLAYYEQYF. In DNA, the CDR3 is TGTGCCAGCAGCTCCCCGGGACTAGCATACTACGAGCAGTACTTC.

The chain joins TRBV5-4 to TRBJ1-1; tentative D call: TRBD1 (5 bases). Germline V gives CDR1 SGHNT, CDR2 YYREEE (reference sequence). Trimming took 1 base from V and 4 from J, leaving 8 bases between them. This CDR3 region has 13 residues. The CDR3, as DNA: TGTGCCAGCAGCTTGAGGGGAGGCACTGAAGCTTTCTTT. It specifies CASSLRGGTEAFF.

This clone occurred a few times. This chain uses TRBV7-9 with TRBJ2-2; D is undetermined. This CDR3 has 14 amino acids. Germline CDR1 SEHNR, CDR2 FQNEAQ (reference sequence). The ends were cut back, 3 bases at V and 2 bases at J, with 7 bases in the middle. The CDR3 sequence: CASSFSTNTGELFF. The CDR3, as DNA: TGTGCCAGCAGCTTCAGCACTAACACCGGGGAGCTGTTTTTT.

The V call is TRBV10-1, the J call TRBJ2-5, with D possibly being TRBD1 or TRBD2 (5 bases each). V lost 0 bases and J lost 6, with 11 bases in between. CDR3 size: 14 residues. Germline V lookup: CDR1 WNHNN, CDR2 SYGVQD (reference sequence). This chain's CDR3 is CASSESRAGKTQYF. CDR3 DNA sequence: TGCGCCAGCAGTGAGTCGAGGGCAGGGAAGACCCAGTACTTC.

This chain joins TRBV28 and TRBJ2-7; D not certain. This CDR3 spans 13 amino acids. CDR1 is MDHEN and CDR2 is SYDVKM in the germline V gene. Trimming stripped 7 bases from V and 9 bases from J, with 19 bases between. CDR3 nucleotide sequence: TGTGCCAGCACTCCGTCGGCCACGGAAGTGCAGTACTTC. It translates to CASTPSATEVQYF.

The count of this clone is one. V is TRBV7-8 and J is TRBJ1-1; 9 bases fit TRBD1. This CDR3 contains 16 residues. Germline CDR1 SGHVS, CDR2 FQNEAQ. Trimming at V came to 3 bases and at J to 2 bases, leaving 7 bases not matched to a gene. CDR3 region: CASSFYRGRINTEAFF. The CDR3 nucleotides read TGTGCCAGCAGCTTTTACAGGGGGCGCATAAACACTGAAGCTTTCTTT.

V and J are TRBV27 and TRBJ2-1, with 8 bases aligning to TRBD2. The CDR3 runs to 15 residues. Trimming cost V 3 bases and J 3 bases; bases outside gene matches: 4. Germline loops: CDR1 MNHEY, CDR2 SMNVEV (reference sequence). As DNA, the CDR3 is TGTGCCAGCAGTTTCCGGGGGGGGAACTACAATGAGCAGTTCTTC. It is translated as CASSFRGGNYNEQFF.

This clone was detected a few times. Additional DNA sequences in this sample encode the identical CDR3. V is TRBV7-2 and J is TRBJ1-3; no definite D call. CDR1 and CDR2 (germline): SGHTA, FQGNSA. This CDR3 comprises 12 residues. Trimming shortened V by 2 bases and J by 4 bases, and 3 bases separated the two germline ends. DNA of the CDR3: TGTGCCAGCAGCTTAACAGGAAACACCATATATTTT. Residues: CASSLTGNTIYF.

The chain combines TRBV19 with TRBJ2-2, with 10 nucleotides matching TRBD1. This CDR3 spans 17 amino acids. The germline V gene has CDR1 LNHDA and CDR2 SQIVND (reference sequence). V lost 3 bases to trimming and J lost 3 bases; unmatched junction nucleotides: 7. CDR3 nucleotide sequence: TGTGCCAGTAGTATTCCCCGACAGGGGGCCTACACCGGGGAGCTGTTTTTT. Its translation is CASSIPRQGAYTGELFF.

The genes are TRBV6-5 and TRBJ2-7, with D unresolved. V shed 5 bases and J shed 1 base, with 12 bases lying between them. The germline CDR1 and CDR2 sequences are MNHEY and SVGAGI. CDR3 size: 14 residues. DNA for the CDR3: TGTGCCAGCAGTCGCTCGACAATTTCCTACGAGCAGTACTTC. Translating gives CASSRSTISYEQYF.